This is a list of T cell receptor beta chains from one sample in a study of blood T cell repertoires in COVID-19. Data came from immunoSEQ multiplex PCR; TCRdb stores just in-frame clones and leaves some out. The sample records 200,000 to 250,000 clones, roughly four fifths being singletons. Material for sequencing was PBMCs or T cells enriched from blood (not recorded which). The receptors shown here come from a woman aged 50 to 60 who had been exposed to COVID-19. Both conserved end residues are part of each CDR3.

V gene,J gene,CDR3 protein
TRBV5-1,TRBJ1-1,CASSLEGREWDTEAFF
TRBV28,TRBJ2-4,CASRTESEGIQYF
TRBV24-1,TRBJ2-1,CATSAGTGSYNEQFF
TRBV5-4,TRBJ2-2,CASSPTGGGLINTGELFF
TRBV27,TRBJ2-7,CASSLLAASSYEQYF
TRBV25-1,TRBJ1-2,CASSEYGQGPDGYTF
TRBV10-3,TRBJ1-3,CAVSRWSNSGNTIYF
TRBV24-1,TRBJ2-1,CATSDSLDRGGSNEQFF
TRBV24-1,TRBJ2-7,CATSDARPGQEDEQYF
TRBV3-1/TRBV3-2,TRBJ1-6,CASSPTSQGSSPLHF
TRBV10-3,TRBJ1-1,CAISSTENTEAFF
TRBV12-3/TRBV12-4,TRBJ1-1,CASSPGQGTEAFF
TRBV7-9,TRBJ1-6,CASNLSGNSPLHF
TRBV6-5,TRBJ1-1,CASTGQFNTEAFF
TRBV5-6,TRBJ2-2,CASTLVRQGSAGELFF
TRBV30,TRBJ1-1,CAWRKQGAGGYTEAFF
TRBV3-1/TRBV3-2,TRBJ2-2,CASSPATAATGELFF
TRBV19,TRBJ1-6,CASSMGQYNSPLHF
TRBV5-4,TRBJ2-7,CASSLRSFGQGDEQYF
TRBV5-6,TRBJ2-3,CASSLTGQGSDTQYF
TRBV28,TRBJ2-3,CASAVGGKTDTQYF
TRBV27,TRBJ1-2,CASSLTGGSLGYTF
TRBV10-2,TRBJ1-1,CASSVLTGANTEAFF
TRBV6-4,TRBJ1-6,CAKTGTRHF
TRBV28,TRBJ1-1,CASSLYSQGLNTEAFF
TRBV19,TRBJ1-6,CASRTGGSSYNSPLHF
TRBV6-2/TRBV6-3,TRBJ2-7,CASSYAPGTGMGQYF
TRBV29-1,TRBJ2-7,CSAREGGRAYEQYF
TRBV3-1/TRBV3-2,TRBJ1-1,CASRPTRGGTEAFF
TRBV19,TRBJ1-5,CASSLRTGAGQPQHF
TRBV27,TRBJ2-7,CASSHDRGEQYF
TRBV5-1,TRBJ2-6,CASSLARTGGAGANVLTF
TRBV6-5,TRBJ1-2,CASSISSGYTF
TRBV11-2,TRBJ2-5,CASSSTLSFSRRLGATQYF
TRBV19,TRBJ1-2,CASSILPRTGMVYGYTF
TRBV5-5,TRBJ1-5,CASSPRGTGLGQPQHF
TRBV5-5,TRBJ1-1,CASSWTENLATEAFF
TRBV18,TRBJ1-6,CASSTRGQGISPLHF
TRBV20-1,TRBJ1-1,CSASRSVTGALMNTEAFF
TRBV7-2,TRBJ1-6,CASSLAGGSTPLHF
TRBV27,TRBJ2-2,CASSLGGTGNTGELFF
TRBV7-9,TRBJ1-1,CASSLVGTAEAFF
TRBV14,TRBJ1-1,CASSQAGGTEAFF
TRBV24-1,TRBJ2-3,CATSDHGPGDTQYF
TRBV6-5,TRBJ1-2,CASRQGVPLEGYTF
TRBV6-2/TRBV6-3,TRBJ2-7,CASSYSRLPYEQYF
TRBV9,TRBJ2-5,CASSVLPGRLGTQYF
TRBV3-1/TRBV3-2,TRBJ2-6,CASSQGQGALPGANVLTF
TRBV6-5,TRBJ2-7,CATNRDSYEQYF